Following are 8 T cell receptor beta chains from one sample sequenced in a study of cytomegalovirus exposure and HLA in healthy donors. Researchers ran the PCR with 60 Vbeta and 13 Jbeta primers. The assay was immunoSEQ multiplex PCR, and TCRdb's table has in-frame clones only and misses some. The table lists some 94,000 clones, 69% of them singletons. The sequenced sample was PBMCs. These receptors were taken from a man between 50 and 59 years old in good health and CMV-seronegative.

The chain uses TRBV6-1 and TRBJ1-1; D may be TRBD1 (6 bases). CDR1 and CDR2 from the germline V gene are MNHNS and SASEGT. Trimming shortened V by 6 bases and J by 0 bases, and 8 bases separated the two germline ends. CDR3 length: 13 amino acids. The CDR3 DNA reads TGTGCCAGCAGAAGGACAGTGAACACTGAAGCTTTCTTT. Amino acid sequence: CASRRTVNTEAFF.

V and J are TRBV11-2 and TRBJ1-2; TRBD1 matches 7 bases. Trimming took 2 bases from V and 6 from J; bases not matched to a gene: 9. Germline CDR1 is SGHAT and CDR2 is FQNNGV. The CDR3 has 15 residues. The CDR3 DNA follows: TGTGCCAGCAGCTTATACCGTAAGGGGGCGAATGGCTACACCTTC. Translating gives CASSLYRKGANGYTF.

This clone was counted between two and nine times. This sequence joins TRBV5-1 and TRBJ2-5; the match to TRBD2 covers 7 bases. This CDR3 has 16 amino acids. V dropped 4 bases and J dropped 4; count of bases not matched to a gene: 13. Germline CDR1 reads SGHRS; CDR2 reads YFSETQ. Here the CDR3 DNA reads TGCGCCAGCAGCCTGCAGGTGGGCGGGAGAGCAGAGACCCAGTACTTC. Its translation is CASSLQVGGRAETQYF.

The V and J genes are TRBV11-2 and TRBJ2-7; no clear D gene. Germline V gives CDR1 SGHAT, CDR2 FQNNGV. The CDR3 covers 18 residues. V gave up 2 bases and J gave up 3 bases, with 23 bases separating them. The CDR3 loop reads CASSLTLNAESTYYEQYV. As DNA, the CDR3 is TGTGCCAGCAGCTTAACCCTAAATGCAGAAAGCACTTACTACGAGCAGTACGTC.

This clone appeared once. This chain links TRBV5-1 with TRBJ1-5, with D hard to call. The CDR3 loop spans 13 amino acids. CDR1 and CDR2 (germline): SGHRS, YFSETQ. Trimming took off 0 bases at V and 7 bases at J, with 8 bases between the two ends. As DNA, the CDR3 is TGCGCCAGCAGCTTGGCACCAGGCCAGCCCCAGCATTTT. It translates to CASSLAPGQPQHF.

Turning to this clone: The CDR3 end shows no conserved phenylalanine or tryptophan, and so a read error is likely. V gene TRBV14 combines with J gene TRBJ1-2, with 10 bases identical to TRBD1. The CDR3 runs 15 residues. Germline V gene sequence: CDR1 SGHDN, CDR2 FVKESK. Trimming removed 5 bases from V and 2 bases from J; junction bases left unmatched: 5. This CDR3 reads CASSGRQGANYGYTV. CDR3 bases: TGTGCCAGCAGCGGACGACAGGGGGCCAACTATGGCTACACCGTC.

This clone has more than one count but fewer than ten. The chain employs TRBV15 and TRBJ2-2; D is perhaps TRBD2 (6 bases). This CDR3 spans 16 amino acids. Per the germline V gene, CDR1 is LNHNV and CDR2 is YYDKDF (reference sequence). V was trimmed by 0 bases and J by 1 base, leaving 9 bases between them. CDR3 coding DNA: TGTGCCACCAGCAGAGATGCGGGGTTGAACACCGGGGAGCTGTTTTTT. Protein product: CATSRDAGLNTGELFF.

The chain carries TRBV7-2 and TRBJ2-1, with D possibly being TRBD1 (5 bases). V dropped 5 bases and J dropped 7 bases, with 18 bases sitting between them. Per the germline V gene, CDR1 is SGHTA and CDR2 is FQGNSA. The CDR3 contains 15 residues. CDR3 DNA sequence: TGTGCCAGCAGCCCAACCGTGATCAGGGCGAATGAGCAGTTCTTC. Protein product: CASSPTVIRANEQFF.